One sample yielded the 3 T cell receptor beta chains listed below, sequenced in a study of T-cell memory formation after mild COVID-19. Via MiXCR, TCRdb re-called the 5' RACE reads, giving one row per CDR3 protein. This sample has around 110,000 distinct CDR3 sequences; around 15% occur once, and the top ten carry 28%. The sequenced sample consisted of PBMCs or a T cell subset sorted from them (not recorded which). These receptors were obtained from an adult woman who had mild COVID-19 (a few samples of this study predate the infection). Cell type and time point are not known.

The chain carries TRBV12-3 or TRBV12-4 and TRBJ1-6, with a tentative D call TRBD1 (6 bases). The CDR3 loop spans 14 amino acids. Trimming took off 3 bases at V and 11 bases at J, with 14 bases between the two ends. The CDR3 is CASSFSLGGAPLHF. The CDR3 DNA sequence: TGTGCCAGCAGTTTTTCTCTAGGGGGGGCACCCCTCCACTTT.

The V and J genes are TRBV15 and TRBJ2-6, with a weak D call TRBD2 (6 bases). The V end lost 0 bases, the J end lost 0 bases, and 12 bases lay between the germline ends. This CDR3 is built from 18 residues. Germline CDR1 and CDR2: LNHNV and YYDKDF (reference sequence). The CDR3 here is CATSRDGGSHSGANVLTF. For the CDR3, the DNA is TGTGCCACCAGCAGAGATGGAGGGTCCCACTCTGGGGCCAACGTCCTGACTTTC.

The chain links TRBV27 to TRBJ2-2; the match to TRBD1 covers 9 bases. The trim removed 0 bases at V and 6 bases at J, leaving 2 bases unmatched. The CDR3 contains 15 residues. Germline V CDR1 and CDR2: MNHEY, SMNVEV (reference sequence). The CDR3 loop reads CASSLSGQGPGELFF. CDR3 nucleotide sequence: TGTGCCAGCAGTTTATCGGGACAGGGTCCCGGGGAGCTGTTTTTT.